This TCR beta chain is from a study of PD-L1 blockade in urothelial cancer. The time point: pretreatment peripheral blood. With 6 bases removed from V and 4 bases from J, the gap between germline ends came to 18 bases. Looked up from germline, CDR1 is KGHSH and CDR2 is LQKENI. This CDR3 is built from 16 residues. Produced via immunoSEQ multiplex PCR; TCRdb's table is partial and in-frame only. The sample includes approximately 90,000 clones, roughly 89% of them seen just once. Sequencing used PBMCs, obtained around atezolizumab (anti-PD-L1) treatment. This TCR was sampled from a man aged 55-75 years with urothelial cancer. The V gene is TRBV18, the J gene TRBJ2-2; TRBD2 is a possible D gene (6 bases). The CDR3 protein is CASSSQSGGITGELFF. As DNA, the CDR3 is TGTGCCAGCTCTTCCCAGTCCGGCGGGATCACCGGGGAGCTGTTTTTT.